One and the same sample provided the 18 T cell receptor beta chains below, sequenced in a study of T-cell memory formation after mild COVID-19. TCRdb analysed the 5' RACE reads with MiXCR anew, one entry per CDR3 protein. The sample shows fewer than 450,000 distinct CDR3 sequences, approximately 24% of them seen only once. The sample comprised PBMCs or a T cell subset sorted from them (not recorded which). Receptors originate from an adult woman who had mild COVID-19 (a few samples of this study predate the infection). Cell type and time point are not known.

The chain recombines TRBV5-6 with TRBJ2-3; 13 bases fit TRBD2. The germline CDR1 and CDR2 sequences are SGHDT and YYEEEE. J was trimmed by 4 bases and V by 4 bases; bases with no gene match: 6. The CDR3 is 16 amino acids. The CDR3 reads CASSALAGGYPDTQYF. CDR3 DNA: TGTGCCAGCAGCGCACTAGCGGGGGGGTATCCAGATACGCAGTATTTT.

This chain links TRBV27 with TRBJ1-2; TRBD1 might be the D (6 bases). Deletions cut 6 bases from V and 7 bases from J, with 12 bases between. The CDR3 runs to 12 residues. Germline V gene data show CDR1 as MNHEY and CDR2 as SMNVEV (reference sequence). The CDR3 bases are TGTGCCAGCAGGCAGTCAGGGGCTGGCTACACCTTC. Translating gives CASRQSGAGYTF.

This clonotype was observed a single time. This chain connects TRBV12-3 or TRBV12-4 to TRBJ2-2, with D hard to call. V was shortened by 3 bases and J by 2 bases, with 7 bases between the two germline ends. The CDR3 length is 14 residues. The CDR3 DNA follows: TGTGCCAGCAGTTTTCTTCTTAACACCGGGGAGCTGTTTTTT. As protein: CASSFLLNTGELFF.

The chain employs TRBV19 and TRBJ1-6; 7 nucleotides align to TRBD1. Per the germline V gene, CDR1 is LNHDA and CDR2 is SQIVND (reference sequence). The CDR3 consists of 15 residues. The V gene end was trimmed by 5 bases and the J gene end by 10 bases; junction bases not matched to a gene: 11. For the CDR3, the DNA is TGTGCCAGTAGTCCCCGACAGGGTTGGGACTCACCCCTCCACTTT. Encoded protein: CASSPRQGWDSPLHF.

The chain combines TRBV4-1 with TRBJ1-2, with 9 nucleotides matching TRBD1. The CDR3 loop spans 16 amino acids. Germline assignment: CDR1 MGHRA and CDR2 YSYEKL. With V trimmed by 4 bases and J by 7 bases, 13 bases remained unmatched. Here the CDR3 DNA reads TGCGCCAGCAGCCCCTCGACGGACAGGGGAAGTGGTGGCTACACCTTC. Translation gives CASSPSTDRGSGGYTF.

This clonotype was seen repeatedly, ten times or more. This chain joins TRBV9 and TRBJ2-7, with 9 positions matching TRBD1. This CDR3 contains 14 residues. CDR1 and CDR2 (germline): SGDLS, YYNGEE. With 3 bases clipped from V and 5 bases from J, the junction kept 6 bases outside the gene matches. CDR3 in amino acids: CASSAPWTGDEQYF. CDR3 DNA: TGTGCCAGCAGCGCGCCCTGGACAGGGGACGAGCAGTACTTC.

This chain joins TRBV5-1 and TRBJ2-3; tentatively, D is TRBD1 (6 bases). V gave up 0 bases and J gave up 1 base, with 9 bases separating them. This CDR3 is 15 amino acids long. Looked up from germline, CDR1 is SGHRS and CDR2 is YFSETQ. CDR3 loop: CASSLAGERTDTQYF. CDR3 nucleotides: TGCGCCAGCAGCTTGGCAGGGGAACGCACAGATACGCAGTATTTT.

This clonotype has at least ten counts. The chain uses TRBV7-9 and TRBJ1-2; D is perhaps TRBD1 (5 bases). CDR1 is SEHNR, CDR2 FQNEAQ, per germline (reference sequence). Trimming took off 1 base at V and 0 bases at J, with 12 bases between the two ends. The CDR3 loop spans 16 amino acids. The CDR3, as DNA: TGTGCCAGCAGCTTAGATGTAGGGGCACCTAACTATGGCTACACCTTC. Its translation is CASSLDVGAPNYGYTF.

The chain combines TRBV27 with TRBJ2-3; tentatively, D is TRBD2 (7 bases). Per the germline V gene, CDR1 is MNHEY and CDR2 is SMNVEV (reference sequence). The CDR3 has 13 residues. Trimming shortened V by 11 bases and J by 4 bases, and 16 bases separated the two germline ends. This CDR3 is CASGRGSPDTQYF. The DNA for the CDR3 is TGTGCCTCAGGGAGGGGGAGCCCAGATACGCAGTATTTT.

The chain has TRBV2 and TRBJ2-3; unclear D gene. This CDR3 has 12 amino acids. Germline CDR1 is SNHLY and CDR2 is FYNNEI. V dropped 6 bases and J dropped 5 bases, with 9 bases sitting between them. CDR3 nucleotides: TGTGCCAGCAGCGGTCCGAGAGATACGCAGTATTTT. Residues: CASSGPRDTQYF.

The chain has TRBV7-6 and TRBJ1-2; tentatively, D is TRBD1 (5 bases). The CDR3 sequence is 17 residues long. The germline CDR1 and CDR2 sequences are SGHVS and FNYEAQ. V was trimmed by 3 bases and J by 0 bases, leaving 17 bases between them. The CDR3 protein is CASSLGGGWGPNYGYTF. The CDR3 DNA is TGTGCCAGCAGCTTGGGGGGAGGATGGGGCCCTAACTATGGCTACACCTTC.

This clonotype appeared a few times. The chain joins TRBV5-1 to TRBJ2-7, with 8 bases lining up with TRBD1. Germline CDR1 reads SGHRS; CDR2 reads YFSETQ. The trim removed 4 bases at V and 3 bases at J, leaving 9 bases unmatched. The CDR3 sequence is 15 residues long. CDR3 residues: CASSKKGQADYEQYF. CDR3 coding DNA: TGCGCCAGCAGCAAGAAGGGACAGGCTGACTACGAGCAGTACTTC.

A remark on this clonotype: One junction end disagrees with the germline gene, perhaps due to a read error. The rearrangement links TRBV6-2 or TRBV6-3 to TRBJ2-2; 7 bases match TRBD2. Germline assignment: CDR1 MNHEY and CDR2 SVGEGT. The CDR3 runs to 16 residues. In DNA form, the CDR3 reads TGTGCCAGCAGTTACCTTGGCGGGAGAATCACCGGGGAGATGTTTTTT. Its protein is CASSYLGGRITGEMFF.

The chain recombines TRBV12-3 or TRBV12-4 with TRBJ1-2, with D unclear. Between the trimmed V and J ends, which lost 3 bases and 2 bases, there was a span of 13 bases. The CDR3 spans 15 residues. The CDR3, as DNA: TGTGCCAGCAGTTTTTCGGGATACGTGAACTATGGCTACACCTTC. This gives the protein CASSFSGYVNYGYTF.

The rearrangement links TRBV5-1 to TRBJ1-4; 8 nucleotides agree with TRBD1. Germline V gene lookup returns CDR1 SGHRS and CDR2 YFSETQ. J was trimmed by 5 bases and V by 0 bases; bases with no gene match: 3. CDR3 length equals 15 residues. This CDR3 reads CASSLARTGNEKLFF. As DNA, the CDR3 is TGCGCCAGCAGCTTGGCGCGGACAGGGAATGAAAAACTGTTTTTT. The whole variable domain, filled in from reference TRBV5-1 and TRBJ1-4, reads KAGVTQTPRYLIKTRGQQVTLSCSPISGHRSVSWYQQTPGQGLQFLFEYFSETQRNKGNFPGRFSGRQFSNSRSEMNVSTLELGDSALYLCASSLARTGNEKLFFGSGTQLSVL.

This clonotype appeared a few times. The rearrangement uses TRBV12-3 or TRBV12-4 and TRBJ2-1, with D perhaps being TRBD1 or TRBD2 (6 bases each). Deletions cut 7 bases from V and 8 bases from J, with 12 bases between. The CDR3 runs to 12 residues. For the CDR3, the DNA is TGTGCCAGCACCGGGGGCGAAGATGAGCAGTTCTTC. The encoded protein is CASTGGEDEQFF.

This clonotype was seen more than once but under ten times. The chain recombines TRBV4-1 with TRBJ2-1; D perhaps matches TRBD2 (5 bases). The CDR3 runs 17 residues. V was cut by 4 bases and J by 8 bases, with 24 bases left in between. Germline CDR1 reads MGHRA; CDR2 reads YSYEKL. The CDR3 is CASSPARLRTLVDEQFF. As DNA, the CDR3 is TGCGCCAGCAGCCCCGCAAGGCTCCGGACTCTTGTGGATGAGCAGTTCTTC.

The chain couples TRBV20-1 to TRBJ2-1, with no clear D. This CDR3 contains 10 residues. V gave up 8 bases and J gave up 7 bases, with 9 bases separating them. Germline V gene sequence: CDR1 DFQATT, CDR2 SNEGSKA (reference sequence). In DNA form, the CDR3 reads TGCAGTCCCGGAGCAAATGAGCAGTTCTTC. The encoded protein is CSPGANEQFF.